The T cell receptor beta chain described here comes from a study of T cells in Graves' hyperthyroidism and ophthalmopathy. Overall study context: Specimen type is peripheral blood, collected at initial diagnosis prior to any treatment.

General study points: Clonotypes that were expanded in thyroid above 0.001 mostly appeared in blood too.

Researchers took RNA transcripts and amplified the TCR beta CDR3 regions from them. HTBI primers drove first-round RT-PCR of the TCR CDR3. In TCRdb, the multiplex PCR reads were re-called with MiXCR into one record per CDR3 protein. The table lists 750,000 to 950,000 distinct CDR3 sequences, over 35% of them singletons, with 7.5% to 9.5% in the top ten. For Graves' hyperthyroidism to be stable, ophthalmopathy could not progress within 18 months. V was shortened by 0 bases and J by 10 bases, with 7 bases between the two germline ends. Germline CDR1 is LNHNV and CDR2 is YYDKDF (reference sequence). This CDR3 region has 13 residues. This clonotype has ten or more counts. No antigen is known for it.

This sequence was found in a man younger than 35 with Graves' hyperthyroidism. Sequenced input: blood. This chain joins TRBV15 and TRBJ1-6; D is unclear. The CDR3 loop reads CATSRENGSPLHF. Here the CDR3 DNA reads TGTGCCACCAGCAGAGAGAACGGATCACCCCTCCACTTT.